These 31 T cell receptor beta chains came from one sample sequenced in a study of early T cells in non-severe SARS-CoV-2 infection. In TCRdb, the 5' RACE reads were re-called with MiXCR into one record per CDR3 protein. The top ten hold under 6% of the sample, which has approximately 22,000 distinct CDR3 sequences, less than 5% seen once. The sequencing input was whole blood. The receptors originated from an adult who was a healthcare worker with PCR-confirmed SARS-CoV-2 infection or an uninfected control (not recorded which).

In this sample, this clonotype turned up many times. J is TRBJ2-7 and V is TRBV20-1; TRBD2 matches 13 bases. This CDR3 contains 15 residues. J gave up 3 bases and V 2 bases, and 4 bases lay outside the gene matches. The germline CDR1 and CDR2 sequences are DFQATT and SNEGSKA (reference sequence). In DNA form, the CDR3 reads TGCAGTGCTAGACCGACTAGCGGGAGGCACTACGAGCAGTACTTC. This translates into CSARPTSGRHYEQYF.

This clonotype has just a few counts. The chain links TRBV29-1 to TRBJ1-1, with TRBD1 as a possible D gene (6 bases). CDR1 SQVTM and CDR2 ANQGSEA come from the germline V gene. The CDR3 consists of 13 residues. V shed 0 bases and J shed 8 bases, with 13 bases lying between them. The CDR3: CSVEDLLTGEAFF. CDR3 sequence (DNA): TGCAGCGTTGAAGATCTTTTGACAGGCGAAGCTTTCTTT.

This clonotype was seen many times. CDR3: CASSLGWRADTQYF. CDR3 DNA: TGTGCCAGCAGCTTGGGGTGGCGGGCAGATACGCAGTATTTT. The V call is TRBV6-5, the J call TRBJ2-3; possible D gene TRBD2, 5 bases. CDR1 MNHEY and CDR2 SVGAGI come from the germline V gene. This CDR3 spans 14 amino acids. Trimming stripped 6 bases from V and 4 bases from J, with 14 bases between.

Regarding this clonotype: A read error is possible here, since a much larger clone lies one base away. The chain combines TRBV20-1 with TRBJ2-7; the match to TRBD2 covers 7 bases. The J segment lost 7 bases and the V segment lost 8 bases, leaving 8 bases of the junction unmatched. CDR1 DFQATT and CDR2 SNEGSKA come from the germline V gene (reference sequence). The CDR3 length is 11 residues. As DNA, the CDR3 is TGCAGTACCAGGCGGGAGTTGGAGCAGTACTTC. Translated: CSTRRELEQYF.

This clonotype is labeled medium-sized (0.01 to 0.1%). The rearrangement uses TRBV28 and TRBJ2-7; the match to TRBD2 covers 9 bases. CDR3 size: 14 residues. The junction had 10 bases not matched to a gene; V was cut back by 8 bases and J by 5 bases. Germline CDR1 reads MDHEN; CDR2 reads SYDVKM. The CDR3 bases are TGTGCCAGCCGGTATGCGGGAGGGCCCAACGAGCAGTACTTC. Translated, it gives CASRYAGGPNEQYF. Together with reference TRBV28 and TRBJ2-7, the CDR3 gives the full variable domain: DVKVTQSSRYLVKRTGEKVFLECVQDMDHENMFWYRQDPGLGLRLIYFSYDVKMKEKGDIPEGYSVSREKKERFSLILESASTNQTSMYLCASRYAGGPNEQYFGPGTRLTVT.

This clonotype was counted many times. V and J are TRBV4-3 and TRBJ2-3; 11 bases map to TRBD2. V was pared by 0 bases and J by 3 bases, with 5 bases of the junction left unmatched. Germline V gives CDR1 LGHNA, CDR2 YSLEER. This CDR3 contains 17 residues. The CDR3 nucleotides are TGCGCCAGCAGCCAAGATTTTGCTAGCGGGGGGACAGATACGCAGTATTTT. Translated: CASSQDFASGGTDTQYF.

This clonotype was observed at least ten times. The chain joins TRBV5-1 to TRBJ2-1; the D gene is possibly TRBD2 (5 bases). V dropped 5 bases and J dropped 6 bases, with 15 bases sitting between them. The germline gives CDR1 SGHRS, CDR2 YFSETQ. The CDR3 contains 14 residues. The CDR3 DNA is TGCGCCAGCAGACTCCACCCCGGGGTCAATGAGCAGTTCTTC. Translated, it gives CASRLHPGVNEQFF.

There are many counts of this clonotype. The J gene is TRBJ2-2, the V gene TRBV19, with 9 bases lining up with TRBD2. The germline V gene encodes CDR1 LNHDA and CDR2 SQIVND (reference sequence). The CDR3 is 16 residues long. V shed 2 bases, J shed 6 bases, and the junction held 7 bases outside the gene matches. The chain's CDR3 is CASSILAGRVAGELFF. In DNA form, the CDR3 reads TGTGCCAGTAGTATACTAGCGGGGAGGGTCGCCGGGGAGCTGTTTTTT.

This clonotype was counted at least ten times. The chain carries TRBV12-3 or TRBV12-4 and TRBJ1-2; unclear D gene. The CDR3 is 13 residues long. V lost 6 bases and J 7 bases, leaving 15 bases between the germline ends. The CDR3 nucleotides read TGTGCCAGCAGCCTAGGGCCTGTTCCTGGCTACACCTTC. It yields the protein CASSLGPVPGYTF.

This clonotype was counted between two and nine times. This chain uses TRBV7-6 with TRBJ2-3, with 8 bases matching TRBD2. V lost 5 bases to trimming and J lost 4 bases; unmatched junction nucleotides: 5. Germline CDR1 and CDR2: SGHVS and FNYEAQ. The CDR3 spans 14 residues. The CDR3 spells CASSNAGGADTQYF. DNA of the CDR3: TGTGCCAGCAGCAACGCGGGGGGTGCAGATACGCAGTATTTT.

This clonotype was seen ten or more times. The V and J genes are TRBV7-8 and TRBJ2-3, with TRBD1 identical over 7 bases. Trimming took 5 bases from V and 2 from J; bases not matched to a gene: 16. The length of the CDR3 is 18 residues. Germline V gives CDR1 SGHVS, CDR2 FQNEAQ. CDR3 protein: CASSPGLTGSVITDTQYF. The CDR3, as DNA: TGTGCCAGCAGCCCAGGCCTGACAGGGTCAGTAATCACAGATACGCAGTATTTT. The variable domain in full, with the rest retrieved from reference TRBV7-8 and TRBJ2-3, is GAGVSQSPRYKVAKRGQDVALRCDPISGHVSLFWYQQALGQGPEFLTYFQNEAQLDKSGLPSDRFFAERPEGSVSTLKIQRTQQEDSAVYLCASSPGLTGSVITDTQYFGPGTRLTVL.

This clonotype was detected a few times. This chain uses TRBV4-1 with TRBJ2-3; the D is unclear. The germline CDR1 and CDR2 sequences are MGHRA and YSYEKL. The CDR3 contains 14 residues. Trimming stripped 0 bases from V and 0 bases from J, with 4 bases between. CDR3 bases: TGCGCCAGCAGCCAAGAACCCAGCACAGATACGCAGTATTTT. This encodes CASSQEPSTDTQYF.

This clonotype came up many times. J is TRBJ1-4 and V is TRBV7-8; D might be TRBD1 (5 bases). CDR3 length: 16 amino acids. Between the trimmed V and J ends, which lost 3 bases and 0 bases, there was a span of 11 bases. The germline gives CDR1 SGHVS, CDR2 FQNEAQ. The CDR3 protein is CASSFVRVPTNEKLFF. The CDR3 region has the DNA TGTGCCAGCAGCTTCGTCAGGGTCCCAACTAATGAAAAACTGTTTTTT.

Points on this clonotype: Given a much more abundant clone one base away, this may be a read error. The chain carries TRBV2 and TRBJ1-4; TRBD1 is a possible D gene (5 bases). The CDR3 totals 16 residues. Germline V gives CDR1 SNHLY, CDR2 FYNNEI. In nucleotides, the CDR3 is TGTGCCAGCAGCGTGGGGGAGTATAGACCTAATGGAAAACTGTTTTTT. Its translation: CASSVGEYRPNGKLFF. Full variable domain (outside the CDR3, taken from reference TRBV2 and TRBJ1-4): EPEVTQTPSHQVTQMGQEVILRCVPISNHLYFYWYRQILGQKVEFLVSFYNNEISEKSEIFDDQFSVERPDGSNFTLKIRSTKLEDSAMYFCASSVGEYRPNGKLFFGSGTQLSVL.

There are a few counts of this clonotype. V and J are TRBV7-2 and TRBJ2-5, with a tentative D call TRBD1 (5 bases). The CDR3 spans 15 residues. Trimming pared 2 bases from V and 4 bases from J, leaving 14 bases between. Per the germline V gene, CDR1 is SGHTA and CDR2 is FQGNSA. CDR3 DNA sequence: TGTGCCAGCAGCTTAAGTCGACAGCCCCGAGAGACCCAGTACTTC. Translating gives CASSLSRQPRETQYF.

By sample fraction, this clonotype is medium-sized. This chain connects TRBV3-1 to TRBJ1-1; D uncertain. Between the trimmed V and J ends, which lost 4 bases and 5 bases, there was a span of 17 bases. The length of the CDR3 is 15 residues. Germline V gene data show CDR1 as LGHDT and CDR2 as YNNKEL (reference sequence). Here the CDR3 DNA reads TGTGCCAGCAGCCTTTATTTTCTCGACCCGACTGAAGCTTTCTTT. It encodes CASSLYFLDPTEAFF.

The chain carries TRBV20-1 and TRBJ2-5, with D possibly being TRBD2 (6 bases). Germline V lookup: CDR1 DFQATT, CDR2 SNEGSKA (reference sequence). The CDR3 runs to 13 residues. V gave up 6 bases and J gave up 1 base, with 12 bases separating them. CDR3 DNA sequence: TGCAGTGCCACCTGGGGACTCCAAGAGACCCAGTACTTC. Its translation: CSATWGLQETQYF.

Only a few counts were recorded for this clonotype. The J gene is TRBJ1-1, the V gene TRBV7-3; D is uncertain. CDR3 length: 13 amino acids. Germline values: CDR1 SGHTA, CDR2 FQGTGA. V was clipped by 5 bases and J by 0 bases, with 7 bases between them. The CDR3 sequence: CASSVGMNTEAFF. The CDR3 region has the DNA TGTGCCAGCAGCGTCGGTATGAACACTGAAGCTTTCTTT.

V gene TRBV7-9 combines with J gene TRBJ2-7; D not certain. CDR1 and CDR2 from the germline V gene are SEHNR and FQNEAQ (reference sequence). Trimming removed 10 bases at V and 5 bases at J, with 18 bases between. The CDR3 spans 13 residues. The CDR3 DNA is TGTGCCACAACCCGGACCCACTGGGACGAGCAGTACTTC. This sequence encodes CATTRTHWDEQYF.

This clonotype occurred many times. The V and J genes are TRBV3-1 and TRBJ2-5; D is ambiguous. V was pared by 3 bases and J by 1 base, with 3 bases between. The length of the CDR3 is 12 residues. Germline V CDR1 and CDR2: LGHDT, YNNKEL (reference sequence). CDR3 DNA sequence: TGTGCCAGCAGCCACTCCCAAGAGACCCAGTACTTC. Residues: CASSHSQETQYF.

The chain employs TRBV14 and TRBJ2-7, with a tentative D call TRBD2 (5 bases). Trimming removed 4 bases at V and 3 bases at J, with 19 bases between. In germline, CDR1 is SGHDN, CDR2 FVKESK. This CDR3 has 16 amino acids. The CDR3 coding sequence is TGTGCCAGCAGCCCTCAGACTACCCCTCTAATCTACGAGCAGTACTTC. This codes for CASSPQTTPLIYEQYF.

V and J are TRBV28 and TRBJ2-3, with unresolved D. V lost 7 bases to trimming and J lost 2 bases, with 16 bases between them. The CDR3 has 15 amino acids. Germline CDR1 and CDR2: MDHEN and SYDVKM. CDR3: CASIPTPGVTDTQYF. The DNA for the CDR3 is TGTGCCAGCATTCCGACCCCTGGAGTCACAGATACGCAGTATTTT. The full variable domain, completed using reference TRBV28 and TRBJ2-3, is DVKVTQSSRYLVKRTGEKVFLECVQDMDHENMFWYRQDPGLGLRLIYFSYDVKMKEKGDIPEGYSVSREKKERFSLILESASTNQTSMYLCASIPTPGVTDTQYFGPGTRLTVL.

The chain has TRBV6-5 and TRBJ2-7; a weak D match, TRBD1 (5 bases). The germline V gene encodes CDR1 MNHEY and CDR2 SVGAGI. There are 12 residues in the CDR3. Trimming removed 6 bases at V and 9 bases at J, with 15 bases between. Here the CDR3 DNA reads TGTGCCAGCAGGCAGCAGACAGACAGGCAGTACTTC. Its translation is CASRQQTDRQYF.

This clonotype was recorded many times. The CDR3 region is CASSFGTSVYNEQFF. CDR3 sequence (DNA): TGTGCCAGCAGCTTCGGGACTAGCGTATACAATGAGCAGTTCTTC. The V gene is TRBV5-6, the J gene TRBJ2-1; 10 nucleotides agree with TRBD2. Unmatched junction bases numbered 3, after V lost 2 bases and J lost 4 bases. This CDR3 is 15 amino acids long. Germline assignment: CDR1 SGHDT and CDR2 YYEEEE.

This clonotype was counted a few times. The chain has TRBV11-2 and TRBJ2-5; 7 bases agree with TRBD1. Germline V gene sequence: CDR1 SGHAT, CDR2 FQNNGV. V was clipped by 0 bases and J by 5 bases; unmatched bases: 9. This CDR3 spans 16 amino acids. The chain's CDR3 is CASSLDFSRGSETQYF. Here the CDR3 DNA reads TGTGCCAGCAGCTTAGATTTCTCCAGGGGGAGTGAGACCCAGTACTTC.

This clonotype was picked up many times. The chain employs TRBV7-2 and TRBJ2-1; the match to TRBD2 covers 9 bases. CDR3 length: 15 residues. Germline-derived CDR1 and CDR2 are SGHTA and FQGNSA. V lost 0 bases, J lost 6 bases, and 3 bases stayed unmatched. The chain's CDR3 is CASSLAASGVNEQFF. The DNA for the CDR3 is TGTGCCAGCAGCTTAGCGGCTAGCGGGGTCAATGAGCAGTTCTTC.

This clonotype was observed a handful of times. J is TRBJ1-2 and V is TRBV10-3; 7 nucleotides agree with TRBD1. From germline, CDR1 is ENHRY and CDR2 SYGVKD. J was trimmed by 7 bases and V by 10 bases; bases with no gene match: 15. This CDR3 is built from 14 residues. The CDR3 region has the DNA TGTGCCACCGAAGTGCAGGGGGAAAGGGGTGGCTACACCTTC. Its translation: CATEVQGERGGYTF.

This clonotype was detected many times. The chain carries TRBV3-1 and TRBJ1-3; D not certain. The CDR3 runs 13 residues. The V and J ends lost 2 bases and 3 bases respectively, with 5 bases between them. Germline CDR1 is LGHDT and CDR2 is YNNKEL (reference sequence). CDR3 sequence: CASSQNGGNTIYF. CDR3 coding DNA: TGTGCCAGCAGCCAAAATGGTGGAAACACCATATATTTT.

This clonotype was detected ten times or more. The chain combines TRBV7-2 with TRBJ2-2; D may match TRBD1 or TRBD2 (5 bases each). Germline CDR1 and CDR2: SGHTA and FQGNSA. The V gene lost 2 bases and the J gene lost 0 bases, with 16 bases spanning the gap. The CDR3 runs to 18 residues. CDR3 in DNA: TGTGCCAGCAGCTTATCGGGGCCAGGTAGATCGAACACCGGGGAGCTGTTTTTT. Its protein is CASSLSGPGRSNTGELFF.

This clonotype is labeled medium-sized. The chain links TRBV10-3 to TRBJ2-2; 7 bases align to TRBD1. The CDR3 has 14 residues. The V gene's germline CDR1 is ENHRY and CDR2 SYGVKD. Trimming cost V 9 bases and J 2 bases; bases outside gene matches: 6. Here the CDR3 reads CAMQGTANTGELFF. The CDR3 DNA is TGTGCCATGCAAGGGACAGCTAACACCGGGGAGCTGTTTTTT.

In its sample, this clonotype is medium-sized. The chain employs TRBV29-1 and TRBJ2-7; a possible D gene is TRBD2 (6 bases). V gave up 1 base and J gave up 2 bases, with 18 bases separating them. The CDR3 contains 16 residues. The germline gives CDR1 SQVTM, CDR2 ANQGSEA. The CDR3 bases are TGCAGCGTTGAAGGTCCCGGGCTTCGGGGGACCTACGAGCAGTACTTC. It translates to CSVEGPGLRGTYEQYF.